The 26 T cell receptor beta chains below were found in one sample sequenced in a study of Ad26.COV2.S vaccination and SARS-CoV-2 variants. Using immunoSEQ multiplex PCR, the repertoire was profiled, and TCRdb retains in-frame clones only, with some absent. The sample has 350,000 to 500,000 clones, roughly 91% seen once; the top ten hold around 4.5%. Treatment here: some 20 received Ad26.COV2.S at low or high dose, single or two shots; roughly five received placebo; per-sample allocation not given. Following the first vaccine or placebo injection, samples were taken on day 63. Source: peripheral blood, taken in a trial of Ad26.COV2.S vaccine versus placebo. These receptors came from a person between 18 and 65 years old who received the Ad26.COV2.S COVID-19 vaccine or a placebo.

The rearrangement uses TRBV30 and TRBJ1-2, with TRBD1 matching over 7 bases. The trim removed 0 bases at V and 5 bases at J, leaving 12 bases unmatched. The length of the CDR3 is 16 residues. Per the germline V gene, CDR1 is GTSNPN and CDR2 is SVGIG (reference sequence). CDR3 loop: CAWSVPSGQATYGYTF. For the CDR3, the DNA is TGTGCCTGGAGTGTACCTTCCGGACAGGCGACTTATGGCTACACCTTC.

CDR3 in amino acids: CASSPHKMNTGELFF. CDR3 in DNA: TGTGCCAGCAGCCCCCATAAGATGAACACCGGGGAGCTGTTTTTT. V is TRBV6-2 or TRBV6-3 and J is TRBJ2-2; D not resolved. The V end was cut by 6 bases, the J end by 1 base, with 12 bases between. CDR3 length: 15 residues. Germline CDR1 MNHEY, CDR2 SVGEGT.

The chain joins TRBV28 to TRBJ1-1; the D is unclear. Trimming took 3 bases from V and 4 from J, leaving 3 bases between them. The CDR3 extends over 11 amino acids. CDR1 is MDHEN and CDR2 is SYDVKM in the germline V gene. The CDR3 is CASSFSTEAFF. In nucleotides, the CDR3 is TGTGCCAGCAGTTTCTCCACTGAAGCTTTCTTT.

The chain carries TRBV24-1 and TRBJ2-1, with TRBD2 matching over 13 bases. Germline CDR1 reads KGHDR; CDR2 reads SFDVKD. Trimming at V came to 3 bases and at J to 0 bases, leaving 7 bases not matched to a gene. The CDR3 runs 19 residues. CDR3 amino acids: CATSDMTSGRSISYNEQFF. The CDR3 DNA follows: TGTGCCACCAGTGATATGACTAGCGGGAGGTCAATCTCCTACAATGAGCAGTTCTTC.

The chain couples TRBV28 to TRBJ1-4; tentative D call: TRBD1 (5 bases). Looked up from germline, CDR1 is MDHEN and CDR2 is SYDVKM. This CDR3 is built from 14 residues. V gave up 2 bases and J gave up 10 bases, with 14 bases separating them. This chain's CDR3 is CASSLEGNNGKLFF. The CDR3 bases are TGTGCCAGCAGTTTAGAGGGGAATAACGGAAAACTGTTTTTT.

The chain joins TRBV7-9 to TRBJ2-1; D not certain. Germline CDR1 SEHNR, CDR2 FQNEAQ (reference sequence). Trimming stripped 5 bases from V and 2 bases from J, with 10 bases between. This CDR3 contains 14 residues. This CDR3 is CASSQTLTYNEQFF. The DNA for the CDR3 is TGTGCCAGCAGCCAGACGTTAACCTACAATGAGCAGTTCTTC.

CDR3 region: CASSHSSETQYF. CDR3 sequence (DNA): TGTGCCAGCAGTCACTCCTCGGAGACCCAGTACTTC. The chain is built from TRBV7-9 and TRBJ2-5; D remains unclear. The V gene's germline CDR1 is SEHNR and CDR2 FQNEAQ (reference sequence). The CDR3 is 12 amino acids. V was pared by 6 bases and J by 5 bases, with 10 bases between.

The chain employs TRBV6-1 and TRBJ2-1; D unresolved. From germline, CDR1 is MNHNS and CDR2 SASEGT. The V and J ends lost 3 bases and 7 bases respectively, with 7 bases between them. The CDR3 spans 12 residues. The DNA for the CDR3 is TGTGCCAGCAGTGAGAGCCTAAATGAGCAGTTCTTC. Amino acid sequence: CASSESLNEQFF.

The V gene is TRBV28, the J gene TRBJ1-1; possibly TRBD1 for D (6 bases). Trimming removed 6 bases from V and 4 bases from J, with 18 bases in between. The CDR3 consists of 15 residues. Germline CDR1 MDHEN, CDR2 SYDVKM. CDR3: CASRITQGKGTEAFF. CDR3 in DNA: TGTGCCAGCAGGATTACTCAGGGGAAGGGCACTGAAGCTTTCTTT.

The J gene is TRBJ2-1, the V gene TRBV10-3; TRBD1 or TRBD2 may be the D gene (6 bases each). Germline CDR1 reads ENHRY; CDR2 reads SYGVKD. The CDR3 loop spans 13 amino acids. Trimming removed 3 bases from V and 9 bases from J, with 12 bases in between. The CDR3 sequence: CAISEFGGGEQFF. The DNA of the CDR3 is TGTGCCATCAGTGAATTCGGGGGCGGTGAGCAGTTCTTC.

This clone was counted a single time. The chain is built from TRBV6-2 or TRBV6-3 and TRBJ1-1; D gene uncertain. CDR3 length: 11 residues. Looked up from germline, CDR1 is MNHEY and CDR2 is SVGEGT. With 2 bases removed from V and 7 bases from J, the gap between germline ends came to 5 bases. The CDR3 nucleotides are TGTGCCAGCAGTTACGTCCGTGAAGCTTTCTTT. It specifies CASSYVREAFF.

The V and J genes are TRBV30 and TRBJ1-1, with D unresolved. CDR3 size: 15 residues. Trimming pared 2 bases from V and 1 base from J, leaving 14 bases between. Germline loops: CDR1 GTSNPN, CDR2 SVGIG (reference sequence). The chain's CDR3 is CAWSPGIQQNTEAFF. CDR3 DNA sequence: TGTGCCTGGAGTCCCGGGATCCAACAGAACACTGAAGCTTTCTTT. The full variable domain, completed using reference TRBV30 and TRBJ1-1, is SQTIHQWPATLVQPVGSPLSLECTVEGTSNPNLYWYRQAAGRGLQLLFYSVGIGQISSEVPQNLSASRPQDRQFILSSKKLLLSDSGFYLCAWSPGIQQNTEAFFGQGTRLTVV.

The chain carries TRBV19 and TRBJ2-2; weak D call: TRBD2 (5 bases). V gave up 5 bases and J gave up 8 bases, with 12 bases separating them. This CDR3 spans 13 amino acids. Looked up from germline, CDR1 is LNHDA and CDR2 is SQIVND (reference sequence). CDR3 sequence reads: CASSPETIGELFF. The CDR3 bases are TGTGCCAGTAGTCCCGAGACTATTGGGGAGCTGTTTTTT.

This clone was seen a single time. The gene calls are TRBV9 and TRBJ2-1; D ambiguous. The CDR3 runs to 15 residues. Deletions cut 0 bases from V and 8 bases from J, with 15 bases between. The V gene's germline CDR1 is SGDLS and CDR2 YYNGEE. The CDR3 coding sequence is TGTGCCAGCAGCGTAGCGCATCAACCTGGTGATGAGCAGTTCTTC. Its translation is CASSVAHQPGDEQFF.

This clone showed up just a few times. The rearrangement joins TRBV5-6 to TRBJ1-2; possible D gene TRBD1, 6 bases. V gave up 4 bases and J gave up 0 bases, with 16 bases separating them. CDR3 length: 16 amino acids. CDR1 and CDR2 from the germline V gene are SGHDT and YYEEEE. CDR3 nucleotides: TGTGCCAGCAGCCCCTATACCGGGACAACTAACTATGGCTACACCTTC. It is translated as CASSPYTGTTNYGYTF. The full variable domain, in which reference TRBV5-6 and TRBJ1-2 provide the parts outside the CDR3, is DAGVTQSPTHLIKTRGQQVTLRCSPKSGHDTVSWYQQALGQGPQFIFQYYEEEERQRGNFPDRFSGHQFPNYSSELNVNALLLGDSALYLCASSPYTGTTNYGYTFGSGTRLTVV.

J is TRBJ1-1 and V is TRBV18, with no clear D. Germline CDR1 KGHSH, CDR2 LQKENI. The CDR3 contains 13 residues. V lost 2 bases, J lost 0 bases, and 4 bases lay in between. The CDR3 loop reads CASSPNVNTEAFF. The CDR3 region has the DNA TGTGCCAGCTCACCAAACGTGAACACTGAAGCTTTCTTT.

The J gene is TRBJ2-5, the V gene TRBV19, with unresolved D. Trimming left V 2 bases short and J 5 bases short, with 15 bases between. From germline, CDR1 is LNHDA and CDR2 SQIVND (reference sequence). The CDR3 is 15 residues long. The CDR3 spells CASSITPQVRETQYF. CDR3 coding DNA: TGTGCCAGTAGTATAACCCCCCAAGTCCGGGAGACCCAGTACTTC.

The genes are TRBV7-9 and TRBJ2-5, with TRBD1 matching 9 bases. V was pared by 6 bases and J by 3 bases, with 2 bases of the junction left unmatched. CDR1 is SEHNR, CDR2 FQNEAQ, per germline (reference sequence). The CDR3 totals 13 residues. In DNA form, the CDR3 reads TGTGCCAGCAGACGGACAGGGGAAGAGACCCAGTACTTC. Amino acid sequence: CASRRTGEETQYF.

The chain combines TRBV14 with TRBJ2-7, with D unresolved. The length of the CDR3 is 14 residues. Germline V CDR1 and CDR2: SGHDN, FVKESK. V was cut by 0 bases and J by 3 bases, with 9 bases left in between. DNA for the CDR3: TGTGCCAGCAGCCAAGATGAGGCCAGCTACGAGCAGTACTTC. This codes for CASSQDEASYEQYF.

The chain links TRBV12-3 or TRBV12-4 to TRBJ2-5; D remains unclear. The CDR3 has 12 residues. Deletions cut 5 bases from V and 1 base from J, with 5 bases between. CDR3 bases: TGTGCCAGCAGTGTGACCCAAGAGACCCAGTACTTC. This translates into CASSVTQETQYF.

The genes are TRBV10-3 and TRBJ2-7; no clear D gene. The CDR3 extends over 11 amino acids. Per germline, CDR1 ENHRY and CDR2 SYGVKD. The germline V and J ends were trimmed by 5 bases and 2 bases, with 4 bases remaining between them. The CDR3 reads CAISQAYEQYF. The CDR3 DNA reads TGTGCCATCAGTCAGGCCTACGAGCAGTACTTC.

The chain carries TRBV9 and TRBJ2-3; 11 nucleotides agree with TRBD2. The CDR3 spans 16 residues. V dropped 4 bases and J dropped 6; count of bases not matched to a gene: 10. CDR1 and CDR2 from the germline V gene are SGDLS and YYNGEE. The CDR3: CASSPHSGRAVDTQYF. In nucleotides, the CDR3 is TGTGCCAGCAGCCCCCATAGCGGGAGGGCCGTCGATACGCAGTATTTT.

The chain is built from TRBV28 and TRBJ2-1, with 7 bases lining up with TRBD1. V shed 7 bases and J 15 bases; nucleotides not matched to a gene: 9. The CDR3 spans 11 residues. Germline CDR1 is MDHEN and CDR2 is SYDVKM. The CDR3 DNA reads TGTGCCAGCACCCCAGACAGGGTGTTGTTCTTC. This translates into CASTPDRVLFF.

The CDR3 DNA reads TGTGCCAGCAGCTTGGGAGCCTTTGAGCAGTTCTTC. Translation: CASSLGAFEQFF. J is TRBJ2-1 and V is TRBV5-4; the D is unclear. The CDR3 spans 12 residues. V was pared by 0 bases and J by 9 bases, with 7 bases between. Germline loops: CDR1 SGHNT, CDR2 YYREEE (reference sequence). The full variable domain, completed using reference TRBV5-4 and TRBJ2-1, is ETGVTQSPTHLIKTRGQQVTLRCSSQSGHNTVSWYQQALGQGPQFIFQYYREEENGRGNFPPRFSGLQFPNYSSELNVNALELDDSALYLCASSLGAFEQFFGPGTRLTVL.

In regard to this clone: One end of the junction does not line up with germline, which may come from a read error. The rearrangement joins TRBV4-3 to TRBJ2-1; the D gene is possibly TRBD2 (5 bases). Germline CDR1 reads LGHNA; CDR2 reads YSLEER. The CDR3 has 15 residues. For the CDR3, the DNA is TGCACCAGCAGCCACGTGGACTTCCGCGGGAATGAGCAGTTCTTC. This sequence encodes CTSSHVDFRGNEQFF.

The chain uses TRBV13 and TRBJ2-7; TRBD1 aligns across 10 bases. The V and J ends lost 5 bases and 3 bases, in that order; junction bases with no gene match: 4. The CDR3 loop spans 14 amino acids. Per the germline V gene, CDR1 is PRHDT and CDR2 is FYEKMQ (reference sequence). CDR3 bases: TGTGCCAGCAGCCCCGGGACAGGGGTCTACGAGCAGTACTTC. It encodes CASSPGTGVYEQYF. Drawing the rest from reference TRBV13 and TRBJ2-7, the complete variable domain is AAGVIQSPRHLIKEKRETATLKCYPIPRHDTVYWYQQGPGQDPQFLISFYEKMQSDKGSIPDRFSAQQFSDYHSELNMSSLELGDSALYFCASSPGTGVYEQYFGPGTRLTVT.